Listed here is a single T cell receptor beta chain. The antigen is unknown. With iRepertoire HTBI primers and Arm-PCR of CDR3 regions, TCR beta libraries were built. Each CDR3 protein gets one entry after TCRdb re-called the multiplex PCR reads with MiXCR. The sample shows approximately 470,000 distinct CDR3 sequences, under 25% of them seen only once. V lost 5 bases, J lost 0 bases, and 17 bases lay in between. The CDR3 has 17 amino acids. From germline, CDR1 is DFQATT and CDR2 SNEGSKA (reference sequence). This sample stems from a study of regulatory T cells in long-lasting Graves disease. The study's findings and limits: Persistent disease was characterized by preferential usage of TRBV28, TRBJ1-2 and TRBJ2-5.

Time point noted: persistent/refractory GD, antithyroid drugs over 5 years with positive TRAb. Generation of the TCR library employed RNA extracted from PBMCs. This sample comprised peripheral blood mononuclear cells (PBMCs), obtained when the disease was refractory, from a patient treated with antithyroid drugs. This TCR came from a female donor with Graves disease. The V gene is TRBV20-1, the J gene TRBJ1-6; D is undetermined. CDR3 nucleotide sequence: TGCAGTGCTGCGAAAGTACAAGAAAGCTCCTATAATTCACCCCTCCACTTT. This sequence encodes CSAAKVQESSYNSPLHF.